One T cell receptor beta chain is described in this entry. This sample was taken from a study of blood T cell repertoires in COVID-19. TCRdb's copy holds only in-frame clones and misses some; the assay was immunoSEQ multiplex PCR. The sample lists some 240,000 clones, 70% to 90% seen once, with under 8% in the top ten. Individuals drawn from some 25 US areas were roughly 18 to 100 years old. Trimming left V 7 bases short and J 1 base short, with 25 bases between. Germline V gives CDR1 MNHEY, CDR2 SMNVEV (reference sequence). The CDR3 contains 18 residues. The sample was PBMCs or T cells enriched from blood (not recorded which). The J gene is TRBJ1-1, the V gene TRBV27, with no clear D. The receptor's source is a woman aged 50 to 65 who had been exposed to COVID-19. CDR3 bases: TGTGCCAGCACCAACGACCCGAAGTCTCTCCTAGGGAACACTGAAGCTTTCTTT. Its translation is CASTNDPKSLLGNTEAFF.